Following are 9 T cell receptor beta chains from one sample sequenced in a study of T cells after yellow fever vaccination. One entry per CDR3 protein results from TCRdb running MiXCR on the 5' RACE reads. The sample yields 150,000 to 200,000 distinct CDR3 sequences, 6.2% seen once. The input for sequencing was CD4+ T cells sorted from PBMCs, taken on the day of the first yellow fever vaccination. All receptors come from a man aged 18-30 years who received the YFV17D yellow fever vaccine.

Only a few counts were recorded for this clonotype. The chain employs TRBV15 and TRBJ2-5; no firm D call. V dropped 5 bases and J dropped 5 bases, with 9 bases sitting between them. Germline V gives CDR1 LNHNV, CDR2 YYDKDF (reference sequence). This CDR3 spans 12 amino acids. The CDR3 loop is CATSGQGETQYF. The CDR3 DNA is TGTGCCACCAGCGGCCAAGGGGAGACCCAGTACTTC. Together with reference TRBV15 and TRBJ2-5, the CDR3 gives the full variable domain: DAMVIQNPRYQVTQFGKPVTLSCSQTLNHNVMYWYQQKSSQAPKLLFHYYDKDFNNEADTPDNFQSRRPNTSFCFLDIRSPGLGDTAMYLCATSGQGETQYFGPGTRLLVL.

The chain recombines TRBV11-2 with TRBJ2-7; D is possibly TRBD2 (5 bases). Germline V gene data show CDR1 as SGHAT and CDR2 as FQNNGV. The CDR3 totals 13 residues. The V and J ends lost 2 bases and 10 bases respectively, with 15 bases between them. CDR3 residues: CASSLNTPGLQYV. In DNA, the CDR3 is TGTGCCAGCAGCTTAAACACCCCTGGACTCCAGTACGTC.

This clonotype was counted between two and nine times. The genes are TRBV3-1 and TRBJ1-5; possible D gene TRBD1, 6 bases. The germline CDR1 and CDR2 sequences are LGHDT and YNNKEL (reference sequence). The CDR3 extends over 14 amino acids. Trimming removed 3 bases at V and 7 bases at J, with 13 bases between. The CDR3 coding sequence is TGTGCCAGCAGCCACCAGGGGCGCGGGCAGCCCCAGCATTTT. Amino acid sequence: CASSHQGRGQPQHF.

This clonotype was picked up a small number of times. The J gene is TRBJ2-2, the V gene TRBV7-3; 15 bases map to TRBD2. The CDR3 sequence is 16 residues long. The trim removed 7 bases at V and 6 bases at J, leaving 6 bases unmatched. Germline-derived CDR1 and CDR2 are SGHTA and FQGTGA. CDR3 coding DNA: TGTGCCAGCACCCGAGGGACTAGCGGGGGGCCCGGGGAGCTGTTTTTT. Amino acids: CASTRGTSGGPGELFF.

CDR3 nucleotides: TGTGCCAGCAGTTACTCGGACAGGGCCCAGCCCCAGCATTTT. Translated, it gives CASSYSDRAQPQHF. The chain uses TRBV6-5 and TRBJ1-5, with 8 bases lining up with TRBD1. The germline CDR1 and CDR2 sequences are MNHEY and SVGAGI. The CDR3 length is 14 residues. Trimming removed 0 bases from V and 7 bases from J; junction bases left unmatched: 2.

This clonotype was seen only a few times. The genes are TRBV18 and TRBJ2-3; 13 bases line up with TRBD2. V lost 2 bases to trimming and J lost 11 bases; unmatched junction nucleotides: 10. This CDR3 spans 16 amino acids. Germline V gene data show CDR1 as KGHSH and CDR2 as LQKENI. The CDR3 region has the DNA TGTGCCAGCTCACCATCGGGACTAGCGGGGTCCCAAGGGCAGTATTTT. As protein: CASSPSGLAGSQGQYF.

This clonotype has just a few counts. This rearrangement joins TRBV21-1 to TRBJ2-7; the table assigns TRBD2, which was not confirmed against the DNA. TRBV21-1 is marked as a pseudogene. This CDR3 has 19 amino acids. The CDR3 DNA reads as TGTGCCAGCAGCAGAAGTGCAGCGGGGGGTCCTCAGCGTTATTACGAGCAGTACGTC. Translated, it gives CASSRSAAGGPQRYYEQYV.

This clonotype was seen many times. This chain connects TRBV5-1 to TRBJ1-1, with D hard to call. V was clipped by 4 bases and J by 3 bases, with 13 bases between them. The CDR3 is 14 amino acids. CDR1 and CDR2 from the germline V gene are SGHRS and YFSETQ. The DNA of the CDR3 is TGCGCCAGCAGCAACGGGAACGTAGACACTGAAGCTTTCTTT. Its translation: CASSNGNVDTEAFF.

This clonotype was seen a handful of times. V usage is TRBV4-2 and J usage is TRBJ2-5; 11 positions match TRBD2. In germline, CDR1 is LGHNA, CDR2 YNFKEQ. The CDR3 runs 16 residues. V was clipped by 1 base and J by 4 bases; unmatched bases: 5. This CDR3 reads CASSQVVAGGPETQYF. The CDR3 nucleotides are TGTGCCAGCAGCCAAGTGGTAGCGGGGGGGCCAGAGACCCAGTACTTC.